The rows below give T cell receptor beta chains drawn from one sample of a study of post-analysis software for immune sequencing data. Using its own MiXCR run on the PCR reads, TCRdb lists one record per CDR3 protein. Counted here are hundreds of thousands of distinct CDR3 sequences, roughly 47% occurring once; the ten biggest clones make up 1.5% to 2%. Sequenced: blood. These receptors all come from a girl aged 10 to 17 with multiple sclerosis. The CDR3 runs from the conserved cysteine through the conserved F or W. The D gene is left open where the match is weak. Not every row has a clone size; where given, it reads once, few, many or a size class.

.	TRBV14	TRBJ2-7	.	TGTGCCAGCAGCCAAAGGGGCTTGGAGCAGTACTTC	CASSQRGLEQYF
.	TRBV20-1	TRBJ2-5	TRBD2	TGCAGTGCTTTCAGACTAGCCGGGCAAGAGACCCAGTACTTC	CSAFRLAGQETQYF
.	TRBV10-3	TRBJ1-2	.	TGTGCCATCAGTGAGGACAGGTATGGCTACACCTTC	CAISEDRYGYTF
.	TRBV3-1	TRBJ2-5	.	TGTGCCAGCAGCGCCCGACTAGGCCGACAAGAGACCCAGTACTTC	CASSARLGRQETQYF
few	TRBV20-1	TRBJ2-7	TRBD2	TGCAGTGCTAGAGGAGTAGCGGGGGATAACTACGAGCAGTACTTC	CSARGVAGDNYEQYF
.	TRBV6-1	TRBJ2-3	TRBD1	TGTGCCAGCACTCGGACAGGGGGCGAAGATACGCAGTATTTT	CASTRTGGEDTQYF
.	TRBV7-9	TRBJ2-3	TRBD2	TGTGCCAGCAGCCCGACTAGCGGGGATAGCACAGATACGCAGTATTTT	CASSPTSGDSTDTQYF
.	TRBV6-5	TRBJ2-3	TRBD1	TGTGCCAGCAGTTACGGAAGAGGGACAGGGGGGTTCACAGATACGCAGTATTTT	CASSYGRGTGGFTDTQYF
.	TRBV27	TRBJ1-1	.	TGTGCCAGCAGTTCCCGGGACTGGGGAACTGAAGCTTTCTTT	CASSSRDWGTEAFF
few	TRBV29-1	TRBJ2-7	TRBD2	TGCAGCGTTGGACTAGCGGTCTCCTACGAGCAGTACTTC	CSVGLAVSYEQYF
few	TRBV5-1	TRBJ2-3	.	TGCGCCAGCAGCTTGGCGGCGGTCGCAGATACGCAGTATTTT	CASSLAAVADTQYF
.	TRBV3-1	TRBJ2-3	.	TGTGCCAGCAGCCACCTCCGAGATACGCAGTATTTT	CASSHLRDTQYF
.	TRBV5-1	TRBJ2-4	TRBD2	TGCGCCAGCAGCTTTACTAGCGAGAAAAACATTCAGTACTTC	CASSFTSEKNIQYF
.	TRBV28	TRBJ2-5	.	TGTGCCAGCAGCCCCCTAACAGGGAAAGGGGAGACCCAGTACTTC	CASSPLTGKGETQYF
few	TRBV5-6	TRBJ1-2	TRBD1	TGTGCCAGCAGCGCGACAGGGGGCGCGAGGTTGCCACATCCCGAGTATGGCTACACCTTC	CASSATGGARLPHPEYGYTF
.	TRBV7-3	TRBJ2-2	TRBD2	TGTGCCAGCAGCTTAAACGGGGGGGCGAACACCGGGGAGCTGTTTTTT	CASSLNGGANTGELFF
.	TRBV7-9	TRBJ2-1	TRBD2	TGTGCCAGCAGCTTATTTTCGGGAGGAGACAATGAGCAGTTCTTC	CASSLFSGGDNEQFF
few	TRBV7-9	TRBJ1-2	TRBD1	TGTGCCAGCACGCTGACAGGGGGGCTTGGCTACACCTTC	CASTLTGGLGYTF
.	TRBV6-2/TRBV6-3	TRBJ1-5	TRBD1	TGTGCCAGCAGGCAGGGGGCCTCGAATCAGCCCCAGCATTTT	CASRQGASNQPQHF
.	TRBV10-3	TRBJ2-7	.	TGTGCCATCAGCGCTACAGGGCCGGACGAGCAGTACTTC	CAISATGPDEQYF
.	TRBV11-2	TRBJ2-7	.	TGTGCCAGCAGCCAGAGACCTACAGGCCCAGAGCAGTACTTC	CASSQRPTGPEQYF
.	TRBV20-1	TRBJ2-7	TRBD2	TGCAGTGCACGTTACGGGGGGGACTACGAGCAGTACTTC	CSARYGGDYEQYF
.	TRBV7-3	TRBJ2-1	.	TGTGCCAGCAGCTTAAACTACAGAACTAATGAGCAGTTCTTC	CASSLNYRTNEQFF
.	TRBV6-5	TRBJ1-1	.	TGTGCCAGCAGTTGGGCCTCCGCAGGCCCCTCGGGTGAAGCTTTCTTT	CASSWASAGPSGEAFF
few	TRBV5-6	TRBJ1-1	.	TGTGCCAGCAGCTTGGAGGGGAGTTACCCTGAAGCTTTCTTT	CASSLEGSYPEAFF
.	TRBV5-1	TRBJ2-5	TRBD1	TGCGCCAGCAGCTTAGCCCAGGGGGTGAGAGAGACCCAGTACTTC	CASSLAQGVRETQYF
.	TRBV5-6	TRBJ2-4	TRBD2	TGTGCCAGCAGCTTACGCGGGGGGGTTCACATTCAGTACTTC	CASSLRGGVHIQYF
.	TRBV29-1	TRBJ1-1	TRBD1	TGCAGCGTTCCGGGACAGGGGGCTTGGGAGACTGAAGCTTTCTTT	CSVPGQGAWETEAFF
.	TRBV4-1	TRBJ2-3	TRBD1	TGCGCCAGCAGCCAACCGGGACAGAGCACAGATACGCAGTATTTT	CASSQPGQSTDTQYF
.	TRBV7-6	TRBJ2-1	.	TGTGCCAGCAGCTTAGCGCCCATCCTAGCGACCTCCTACAATGAGCAGTTCTTC	CASSLAPILATSYNEQFF
.	TRBV12-3/TRBV12-4	TRBJ2-5	TRBD2	TGTGCCAGCAGCCGGCTAGCGGGGGTAGGGACCCAGTACTTC	CASSRLAGVGTQYF
once	TRBV4-1	TRBJ2-1	.	TGCGCCAGCAGCCAGAACTACCCAAGTTACAATGAGCAGTTCTTC	CASSQNYPSYNEQFF
.	TRBV20-1	TRBJ2-3	.	TGCAGTGCTTTCCTCAGGAGGACAGATACGCAGTATTTT	CSAFLRRTDTQYF
.	TRBV6-6	TRBJ2-4	TRBD1	TGTGCCAGCAGTCCCCGACAGGGGAGGAACATTCAGTACTTC	CASSPRQGRNIQYF
.	TRBV25-1	TRBJ2-7	.	TGTGCCAGCAGGCTAGGGGGAGGGCAGTACTTC	CASRLGGGQYF
.	TRBV12-3/TRBV12-4	TRBJ2-5	.	TGTGCCAGCACCTCTAGGGGGGAATTGACTGAGACCCAGTACTTC	CASTSRGELTETQYF
.	TRBV12-3/TRBV12-4	TRBJ2-1	.	TGTGCCAGCAGTAACAACAGGGTAGGGGAGCAGTTCTTC	CASSNNRVGEQFF
.	TRBV24-1	TRBJ2-7	TRBD2	TGTGCCACCAGTGACCCCACTAGCGGGAGTGACGATGAGCAGTACTTC	CATSDPTSGSDDEQYF
.	TRBV12-3/TRBV12-4	TRBJ2-3	.	TGTGCCAGCAGTTACGGACACCGCACAGATACGCAGTATTTT	CASSYGHRTDTQYF
many	TRBV15	TRBJ1-2	.	TGTGCCACCAGCGAAGAGCCCCAGGGAATGAACTATGGCTACACCTTC	CATSEEPQGMNYGYTF
.	TRBV6-2/TRBV6-3	TRBJ2-2	.	TGTGCCAGCAGTTACTCGTGGGGGTTGGCGAACACCGGGGAGCTGTTTTTT	CASSYSWGLANTGELFF
.	TRBV29-1	TRBJ2-7	.	TGCAGCGTTGTAGGGCTTACGGACTACGAGCAGTACTTC	CSVVGLTDYEQYF
.	TRBV12-3/TRBV12-4	TRBJ2-5	.	TGTGCCACATGGGGGGGCGGGAAGACCCAGTACTTC	CATWGGGKTQYF
.	TRBV6-1	TRBJ1-4	TRBD1	TGTGCCAGCAGTGCGGACAGGGGTAATGAAAAACTGTTTTTT	CASSADRGNEKLFF
few	TRBV20-1	TRBJ2-5	.	TGCAGTGCACCCGATCCAAGGGTAGGGAGGGAGACCCAGTACTTC	CSAPDPRVGRETQYF
.	TRBV11-3	TRBJ2-1	.	TGTGCCAGCAGCTTACCCCAATACAATGAGCAGTTCTTC	CASSLPQYNEQFF
.	TRBV3-1	TRBJ2-6	TRBD1	TGTGCCAGCAGCCTACTCGGGACAGGCCGAGGGGGGGCCAACGTCCTGACTTTC	CASSLLGTGRGGANVLTF
.	TRBV12-3/TRBV12-4	TRBJ2-7	.	TGTGCCAGCAGTTTAACGGATGCCTACGAGCAGTACTTC	CASSLTDAYEQYF
.	TRBV5-1	TRBJ2-1	TRBD2	TGCGCCAGCAGCTTGAAGTTAGCGGGCAATGAGCAGTTCTTC	CASSLKLAGNEQFF
.	TRBV29-1	TRBJ1-1	.	TGCAGCGTTGAAGAGGGTTTCGGGACTGAAGCTTTCTTT	CSVEEGFGTEAFF
.	TRBV6-2/TRBV6-3	TRBJ2-7	.	TGTGCCAGCAGTTTAGGACAGACCAACGAGCAGTACTTC	CASSLGQTNEQYF
.	TRBV7-9	TRBJ2-7	.	TGTGCCAGCAGCTTAGCAGGGCCAGACGGAATGTACGAGCAGTACTTC	CASSLAGPDGMYEQYF
few	TRBV27	TRBJ2-1	TRBD1	TGTGCCAGCCAGACAGGGGGAACCAATGAGCAGTTCTTC	CASQTGGTNEQFF
.	TRBV29-1	TRBJ2-1	.	TGCAGCGTTGAGGGGAAGCAGTTCTTC	CSVEGKQFF
few	TRBV12-3/TRBV12-4	TRBJ2-7	.	TGTGCCAGCAGGAGGGGGGGCACGTACGAGCAGTACTTC	CASRRGGTYEQYF
.	TRBV9	TRBJ2-7	TRBD2	TGTGCCAGCAGCCTCGGGGGGGACTTTACCTACGAGCAGTACTTC	CASSLGGDFTYEQYF
once	TRBV4-2	TRBJ2-3	TRBD2	TGTGCCAGCAGCCAAGATTTAGGGCTAGCGGGAGCAGATACGCAGTATTTT	CASSQDLGLAGADTQYF